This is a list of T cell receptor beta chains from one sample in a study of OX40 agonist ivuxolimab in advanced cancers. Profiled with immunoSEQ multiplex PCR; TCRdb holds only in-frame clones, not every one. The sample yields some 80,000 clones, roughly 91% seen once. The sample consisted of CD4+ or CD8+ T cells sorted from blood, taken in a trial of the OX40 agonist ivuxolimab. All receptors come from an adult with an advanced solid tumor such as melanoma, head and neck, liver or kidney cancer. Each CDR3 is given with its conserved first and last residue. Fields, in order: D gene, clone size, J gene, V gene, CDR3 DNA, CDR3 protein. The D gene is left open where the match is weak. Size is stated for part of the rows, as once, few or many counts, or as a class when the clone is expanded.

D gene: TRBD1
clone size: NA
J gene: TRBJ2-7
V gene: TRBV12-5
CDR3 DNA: TGTGCTAGTGGTTCCGGGACAGGGGACTTCTACGAGCAGTACTTC
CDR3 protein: CASGSGTGDFYEQYF

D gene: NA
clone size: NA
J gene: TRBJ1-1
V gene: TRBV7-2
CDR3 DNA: TGTGCCAGCAGCCCCCGCGTTGTCGACACTGAAGCTTTCTTT
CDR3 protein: CASSPRVVDTEAFF

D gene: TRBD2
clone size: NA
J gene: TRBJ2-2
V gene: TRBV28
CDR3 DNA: TGTGCCAGCAGGAGACTAGCTGGGGGGAACACCGGGGAGCTGTTTTTT
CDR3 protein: CASRRLAGGNTGELFF

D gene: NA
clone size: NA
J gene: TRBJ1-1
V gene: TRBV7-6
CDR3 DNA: TGTGCCAGCAGTTTGCTTATGAGGAGTGAAGCTTTCTTT
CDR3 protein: CASSLLMRSEAFF

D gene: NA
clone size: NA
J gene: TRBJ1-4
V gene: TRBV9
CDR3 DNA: TGTGCCAGCAGCGTAGCTGGGGGGCTGGTTGAAAAACTGTTTTTT
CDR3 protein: CASSVAGGLVEKLFF

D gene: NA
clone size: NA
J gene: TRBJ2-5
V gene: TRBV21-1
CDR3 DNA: TGTGCCAGCAGCAAAGCGCTGGTCCCAGAGACCCAGTACTTC
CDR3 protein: CASSKALVPETQYF

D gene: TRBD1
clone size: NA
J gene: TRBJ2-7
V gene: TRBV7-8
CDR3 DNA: TGTGCCAGCAGCATCCGGGACAGGGGGTCCTACGAGCAGTACTTC
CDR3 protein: CASSIRDRGSYEQYF

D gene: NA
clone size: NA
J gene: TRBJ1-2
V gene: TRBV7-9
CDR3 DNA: TGTGCCAGCAGCTCCACGGTAGGGGCTGGCTACACCTTC
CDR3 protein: CASSSTVGAGYTF

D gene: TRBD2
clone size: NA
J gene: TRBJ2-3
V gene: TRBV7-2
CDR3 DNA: TGTGCCAGCAGCTCGGGACTAGCGGAGAGAGATACGCAGTATTTT
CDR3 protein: CASSSGLAERDTQYF

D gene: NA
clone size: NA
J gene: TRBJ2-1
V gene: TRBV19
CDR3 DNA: TGTGCCAGTAGTATAGGGGTCGGATTAACCTCTACCAATGAGCAGTTCTTC
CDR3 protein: CASSIGVGLTSTNEQFF

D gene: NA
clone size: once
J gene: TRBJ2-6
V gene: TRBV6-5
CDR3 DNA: TGTGCCAGCAGTTACGGGCCATCTGGGGCCAACGTCCTGACTTTC
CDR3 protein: CASSYGPSGANVLTF

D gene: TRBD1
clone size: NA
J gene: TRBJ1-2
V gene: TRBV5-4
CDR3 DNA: TGTGCCAGCAGCTTAAGAGGGGACAGATATGGCTACACCTTC
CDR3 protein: CASSLRGDRYGYTF

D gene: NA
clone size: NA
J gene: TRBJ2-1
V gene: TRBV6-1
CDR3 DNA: TGTGCCAGCTCACGGGAGCAAGCCTACAATGAGCAGTTCTTC
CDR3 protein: CASSREQAYNEQFF

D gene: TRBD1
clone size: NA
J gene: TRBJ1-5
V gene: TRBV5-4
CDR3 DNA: TGTGCCAGCAGCCGGGACAGGGGGCAAGGTCAGCCCCAGCATTTT
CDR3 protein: CASSRDRGQGQPQHF

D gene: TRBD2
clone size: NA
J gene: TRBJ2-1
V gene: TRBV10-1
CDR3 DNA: TGCGCCAGCAGGAGAGGGGGCGGGAGGGACAATGAGCAGTTCTTC
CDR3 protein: CASRRGGGRDNEQFF

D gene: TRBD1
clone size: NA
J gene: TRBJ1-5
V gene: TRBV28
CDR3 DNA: TGTGCCAGCAGTTATGGGTGGGGACAGCACATAACCCGCAATCAGCCCCAGCATTTT
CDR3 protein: CASSYGWGQHITRNQPQHF

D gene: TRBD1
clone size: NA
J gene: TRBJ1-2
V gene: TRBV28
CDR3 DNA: TGTGCCAGCAGTTTATTGGCCCGAACGGGACAGCGGCTCGGCGGCTACACCTTC
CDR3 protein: CASSLLARTGQRLGGYTF

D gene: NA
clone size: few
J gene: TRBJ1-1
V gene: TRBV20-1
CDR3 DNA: TGCAGTGCTAGCTCCTACACTGAAGCTTTCTTT
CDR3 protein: CSASSYTEAFF

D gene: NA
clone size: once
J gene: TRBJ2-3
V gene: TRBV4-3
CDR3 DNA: TGCGCCAGCAGCTCAACGTCCACAGATACGCAGTATTTT
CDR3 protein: CASSSTSTDTQYF

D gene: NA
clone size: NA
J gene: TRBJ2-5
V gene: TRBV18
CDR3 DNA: TGTGCCAGCTCACGCCAAGAGACCCAGTACTTC
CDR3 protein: CASSRQETQYF

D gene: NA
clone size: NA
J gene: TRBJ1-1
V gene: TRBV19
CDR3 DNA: TGTGCCAGTAGCAAGGACAGTCGTTTTATGAACACTGAAGCTTTCTTT
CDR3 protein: CASSKDSRFMNTEAFF

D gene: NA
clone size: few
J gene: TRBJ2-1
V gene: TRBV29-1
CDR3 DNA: TGCAGCGTTGACCCTAGAGGGACGTATGAGCAGTTCTTC
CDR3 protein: CSVDPRGTYEQFF

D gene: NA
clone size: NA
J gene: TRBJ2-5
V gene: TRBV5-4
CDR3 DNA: TGTGCCAGCAGCTTGGGACAAGCAGGGTCCCAGTACTTC
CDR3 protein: CASSLGQAGSQYF

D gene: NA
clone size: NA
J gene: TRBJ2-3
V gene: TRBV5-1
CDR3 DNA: TGCGCCAGCAGCTTGGGCCTTAGCGCAGATACGCAGTATTTT
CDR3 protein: CASSLGLSADTQYF

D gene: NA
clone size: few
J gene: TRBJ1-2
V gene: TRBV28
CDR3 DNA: TGTGCCAGCAGTTCCTCATATAACCCGGGACAAAGAAACTATGGCTACACCTTC
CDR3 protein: CASSSSYNPGQRNYGYTF

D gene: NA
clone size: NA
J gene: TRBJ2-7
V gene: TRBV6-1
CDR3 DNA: TGTGCCAGCAGTGAACTTAGCCCTCCGAGCCAGTACTTC
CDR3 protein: CASSELSPPSQYF

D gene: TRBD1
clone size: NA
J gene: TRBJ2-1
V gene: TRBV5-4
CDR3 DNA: TGTGCCAGCAGCCAGGGGGGACAGGGGAGAAATGAGCAGTTCTTC
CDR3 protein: CASSQGGQGRNEQFF

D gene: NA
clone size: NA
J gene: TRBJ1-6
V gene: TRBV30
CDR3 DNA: TGTGCCTGGAGTGTGGAGGTTCAGAATTCACCCCTCCACTTT
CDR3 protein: CAWSVEVQNSPLHF

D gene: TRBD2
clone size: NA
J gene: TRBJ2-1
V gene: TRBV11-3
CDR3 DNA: TGTGCCAGCAGCGATCTAGCGGGGAACGGCAATGAGCAGTTCTTC
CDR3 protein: CASSDLAGNGNEQFF

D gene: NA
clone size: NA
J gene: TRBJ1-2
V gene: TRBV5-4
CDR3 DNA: TGTGCCAGCAGCCCCGGGGGGGGAGACGGCTACACCTTC
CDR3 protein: CASSPGGGDGYTF

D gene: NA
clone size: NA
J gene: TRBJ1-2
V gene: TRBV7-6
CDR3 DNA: TGTGCCAGCAGCTTAGATTATCGCAGTTCCAATGGCTACACCTTC
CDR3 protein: CASSLDYRSSNGYTF

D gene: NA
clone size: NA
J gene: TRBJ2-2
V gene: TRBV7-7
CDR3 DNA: TGTGCCAGCAGCTTAGATTCGACCGGGGAGCTGTTTTTT
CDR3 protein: CASSLDSTGELFF